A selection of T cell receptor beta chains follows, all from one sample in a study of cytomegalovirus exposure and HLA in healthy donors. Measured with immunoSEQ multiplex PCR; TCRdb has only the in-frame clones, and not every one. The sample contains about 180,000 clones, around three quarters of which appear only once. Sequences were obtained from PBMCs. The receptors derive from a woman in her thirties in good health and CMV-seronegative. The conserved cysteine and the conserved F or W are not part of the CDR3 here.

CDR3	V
ASSLLGDQPQH	TRBV5-8
ASCLYPNTEAF	TRBV5-1
ASSASWTGAFNEQF	TRBV7-6
ASSLDREENTEAF	TRBV5-6
ASSHRDMTYEQY	TRBV4-1
ASSLQGGGAYGDEQF	TRBV4-1
ASSLAGVTNEQF	TRBV2
ASSQVDRGRTEAF	TRBV4-1
ASSYAGTTNEQF	TRBV6-5
ASSQGQGRYGYT	TRBV5-1
AWNRGVVDEQY	TRBV30
ASSVEHRDTQY	TRBV9
ASSLPGTGHYEQY	TRBV5-6
ASSVEGFYEQY	TRBV9
ASSFFFAPGQGASGYT	TRBV5-1
ASSSRKSLRGTDTQY	TRBV7-9
ASSFLAGAETQY	TRBV19
ASSLRTGVAYEQY	TRBV5-1
ASSLARGTLDGYT	TRBV7-2
ASSLATTGSGYT	TRBV7-2
ASSQLLDSTLEAF	TRBV4-3
AWRANQGGPNTGELF	TRBV30
AWSGTLRTGELF	TRBV30
ASSLARTHEAF	TRBV7-9
ASSLVGGGAQETQY	TRBV5-6
ASVLTGGGGTEAF	TRBV2
ASSLYLGTGLDEQY	TRBV5-5
ASSNILESDTQY	TRBV21-1
ATSGSGLQETQY	TRBV15
ASSLRQSTDTQY	TRBV7-9
ASYREPPGNTIY	TRBV5-1
ASSSLREVNQPQH	TRBV7-9
ASSLRLVQGASYT	TRBV5-4
ASSSVAGLGETQY	TRBV5-1
ASRRTSNYGYT	TRBV2
ASSQMDRRHGYT	TRBV11-1
ASSQGDRGYYEQY	TRBV4-1
ASSLRTSGGSTDTQY	TRBV5-6
ASSPALTGAAF	TRBV2
ASSQQGGGADTQY	TRBV5-4
ASNPVSSYEQY	TRBV6-1
ASRDRGHGYGYT	TRBV2
ASSPDVGGLSYNEQF	TRBV18
ASSVGSGEEYEQY	TRBV9
ASSPLSGDTQY	TRBV18
ASSGSSGGYNEQF	TRBV6-4
ASSPGLAGETQY	TRBV13
ASRMTGSGAF	TRBV19